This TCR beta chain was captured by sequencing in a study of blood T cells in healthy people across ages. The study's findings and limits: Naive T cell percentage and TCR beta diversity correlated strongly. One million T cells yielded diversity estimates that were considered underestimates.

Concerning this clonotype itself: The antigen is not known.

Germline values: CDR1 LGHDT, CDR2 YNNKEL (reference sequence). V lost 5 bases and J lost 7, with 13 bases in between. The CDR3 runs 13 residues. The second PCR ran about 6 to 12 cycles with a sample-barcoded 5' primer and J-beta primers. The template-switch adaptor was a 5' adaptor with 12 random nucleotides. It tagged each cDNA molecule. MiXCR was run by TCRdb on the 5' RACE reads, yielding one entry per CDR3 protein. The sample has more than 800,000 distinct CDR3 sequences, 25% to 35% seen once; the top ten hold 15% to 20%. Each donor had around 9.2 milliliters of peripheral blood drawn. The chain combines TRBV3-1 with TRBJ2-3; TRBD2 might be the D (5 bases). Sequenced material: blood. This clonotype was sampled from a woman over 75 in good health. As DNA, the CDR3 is TGTGCCAGCAGCTTAGCGCGTGCTAATACGCAGTATTTT. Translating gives CASSLARANTQYF.